This T cell receptor beta chain was observed in a study of metastatic and nonmetastatic thyroid tumors (dated by TCRdb to about 2020). About the study as a whole: The researchers compared repertoires between peripheral blood samples and tumor or nodule tissue samples from patients with malignant or benign thyroid disease. Broad study findings and their caveats: In both blood and tumor samples, TCR beta diversity was reported to be significantly higher in malignant tumors than in benign nodules.

Preparation of the library involved PCR. Instrument on record: Illumina HiSeq 4000. High-throughput sequencing was used to profile the TCR beta-chain CDR3 region of every patient. The authors processed their data as follows. Drawing on CDR3 differences between clinicopathological groups, the researchers built a classifier meant to tell apart patients with distant-metastatic papillary thyroid cancer. To measure repertoire diversity the researchers used the Shannon index, while the Morisita-Horn index served to gauge how similar the tumor and blood repertoires were. Using fastp at Q25 and MiXCR, TCRdb reprocessed the public reads and kept productive beta chains. TCRdb's processing, not the study's, gives the V and J calls here. The sample table contains 45,000 or so clones; only one count was recorded for 16% of them. The ten largest clones take up approximately 20% of the sample. No patient had received any treatment before thyroid surgery. Patient clinical samples collected from about 2011 to 2018 were retrospectively analysed using T-cell receptor beta sequencing.

From V the trimming removes 6 bases and from J it removes 7 bases, while the gene matches leave 6 bases of the junction unaccounted for. For CDR1 and CDR2, the germline V gene lists SNHLY and FYNNEI. The CDR3 covers 14 residues, taking in both the cysteine and the phenylalanine. CDR3 DNA is the only sequence kept; it has 42 bases, read in frame from the first base. This clone was detected many times. There is no known antigen for this receptor. Base quality data are lacking; no much larger clone is found one base away. In this chain, TRBV2 is recombined with TRBJ2-2; 9 central nucleotides agree with TRBD1. Source material: blood. This receptor was taken from a female donor with papillary thyroid cancer or a benign thyroid nodule (not recorded which). Some clones in this sample may be carry-over from other donors' samples. The sequence in DNA is TGTGCCAGCAGGGCCGGACAGGGGAACGGGGAGCTGTTTTTT. This yields the protein CASRAGQGNGELFF.